This T cell receptor beta chain was documented in a study of blood T cell repertoires in COVID-19. Study context: In each case, the material was cDNA or gDNA derived from T cells, B-cell-depleted T cells, or PBMCs.

The protocol was immunoSEQ multiplex PCR, while the TCRdb copy is restricted to in-frame clones and leaves out a portion. The sample lists over 400,000 clones, roughly 85% occurring once. The receptor was derived from a human donor in a cohort sampled during active COVID-19. Sequences were obtained from peripheral blood.

Here the CDR3 DNA reads TGTGCCAGCAGACTACTAGCGGGAGTCGCCGGGGAGCTGTTTTTT. Protein product: CASRLLAGVAGELFF. The J gene is TRBJ2-2, the V gene TRBV27; TRBD2 matches at 11 bases. CDR3 length equals 15 residues. The germline gives CDR1 MNHEY, CDR2 SMNVEV (reference sequence). Trimming removed 6 bases from V and 6 bases from J; junction bases left unmatched: 6.